This TCR beta chain is drawn from a study of T cell changes during pregnancy in multiple sclerosis. This CDR3 contains 15 residues. V gave up 1 base and J gave up 7 bases; unmatched junction bases: 1. Per the germline V gene, CDR1 is SGHAT and CDR2 is FQNNGV. Only one count was recorded for this clone. Libraries were prepared by immunoSEQ multiplex PCR; TCRdb keeps only in-frame clonotypes and omits some of them. Seen here are roughly 42,000 clones, almost 95% observed once, and the top ten hold approximately 0.36%. The J gene is TRBJ2-2, the V gene TRBV11-2; the match to TRBD1 covers 12 bases. The material was CD4+ T cells from peripheral blood mononuclear cells, obtained after pregnancy. The TCR originated in a female donor with multiple sclerosis, enrolled in a pregnancy study. CDR3 protein: CASSLGDRGHGELFF. In nucleotides, the CDR3 is TGTGCCAGCAGCTTAGGGGACAGGGGGCACGGGGAGCTGTTTTTT. The variable domain in full, completed from reference TRBV11-2 and TRBJ2-2, reads EAGVAQSPRYKIIEKRQSVAFWCNPISGHATLYWYQQILGQGPKLLIQFQNNGVVDDSQLPKDRFSAERLKGVDSTLKIQPAKLEDSAVYLCASSLGDRGHGELFFGEGSRLTVL.